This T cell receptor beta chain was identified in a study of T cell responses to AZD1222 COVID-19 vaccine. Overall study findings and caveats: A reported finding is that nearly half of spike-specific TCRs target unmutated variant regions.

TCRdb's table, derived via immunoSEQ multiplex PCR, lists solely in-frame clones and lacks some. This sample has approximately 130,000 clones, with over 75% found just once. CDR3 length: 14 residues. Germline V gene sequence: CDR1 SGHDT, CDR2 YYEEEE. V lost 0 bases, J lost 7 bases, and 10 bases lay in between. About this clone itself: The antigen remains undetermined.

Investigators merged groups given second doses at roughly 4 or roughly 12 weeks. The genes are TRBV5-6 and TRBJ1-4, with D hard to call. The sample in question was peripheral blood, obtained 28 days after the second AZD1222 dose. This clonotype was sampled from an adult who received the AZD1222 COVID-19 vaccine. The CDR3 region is CASSLVGIGEKLFF. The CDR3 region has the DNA TGTGCCAGCAGCTTGGTCGGGATCGGTGAAAAACTGTTTTTT.